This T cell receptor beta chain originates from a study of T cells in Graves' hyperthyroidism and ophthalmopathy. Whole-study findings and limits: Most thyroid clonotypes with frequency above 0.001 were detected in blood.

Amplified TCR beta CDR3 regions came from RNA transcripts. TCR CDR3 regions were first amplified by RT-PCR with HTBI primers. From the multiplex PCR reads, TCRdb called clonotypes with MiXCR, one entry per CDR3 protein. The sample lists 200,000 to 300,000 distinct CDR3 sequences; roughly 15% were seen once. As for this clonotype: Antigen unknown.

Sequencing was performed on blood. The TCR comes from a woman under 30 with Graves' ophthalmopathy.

CDR3 residues: CAISPEVTYEQYF. Written as DNA, the CDR3 is TGTGCCATCAGTCCTGAGGTAACCTACGAGCAGTACTTC. The gene calls are TRBV10-3 and TRBJ2-7; D remains unclear. Germline CDR1 reads ENHRY; CDR2 reads SYGVKD. Trimming removed 5 bases at V and 2 bases at J, with 10 bases between. The CDR3 spans 13 residues.